The sample holds many counts of the clone carrying this T cell receptor beta chain. Its matching antigen is unknown. Within the sample, other DNA sequences also encode this same CDR3. TCRdb re-clonotyped the PCR reads through MiXCR. The sample consists of 30,000 to 35,000 clones, about 30% of them appearing once. The data derive from a study of metastatic and nonmetastatic thyroid tumors. In the study overall: Repertoires from blood and tumor or nodule tissue of malignant and benign thyroid patients were compared.

All patients reached thyroid surgery having received no treatment beforehand. Study outcomes and limitations: Significantly greater TCR beta diversity was reportedly found in malignant thyroid tumors than in benign nodules (in blood and tumor).

Trimming removed 6 bases from V and 2 bases from J; junction bases left unmatched: 8. Germline V gene data show CDR1 as LGHNA and CDR2 as YNFKEQ. The CDR3 is 16 residues long. Material for sequencing was blood. J is TRBJ2-3 and V is TRBV4-2, with 10 bases identical to TRBD1. This TCR was recovered from a female donor with papillary thyroid cancer or a benign thyroid nodule (not recorded which). Some clones in this sample may be carry-over from other donors' samples. The DNA for the CDR3 is TGTGCCAGCAGTCAGCACGGGACAGGGGTCACAGATACGCAGTATTTT. Protein sequence: CASSQHGTGVTDTQYF.